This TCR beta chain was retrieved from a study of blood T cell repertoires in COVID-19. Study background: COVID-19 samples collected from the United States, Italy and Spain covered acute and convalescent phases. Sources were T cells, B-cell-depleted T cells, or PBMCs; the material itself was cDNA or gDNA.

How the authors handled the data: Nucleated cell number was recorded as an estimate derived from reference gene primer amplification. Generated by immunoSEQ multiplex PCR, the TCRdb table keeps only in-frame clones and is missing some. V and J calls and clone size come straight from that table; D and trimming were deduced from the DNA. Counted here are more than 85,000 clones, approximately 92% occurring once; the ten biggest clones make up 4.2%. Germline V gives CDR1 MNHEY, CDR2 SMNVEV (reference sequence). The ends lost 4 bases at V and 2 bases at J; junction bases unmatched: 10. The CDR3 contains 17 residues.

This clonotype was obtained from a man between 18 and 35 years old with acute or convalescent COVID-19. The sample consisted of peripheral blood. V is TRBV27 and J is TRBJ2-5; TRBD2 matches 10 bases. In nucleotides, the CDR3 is TGTGCCAGCAGTTCCTCCAATTTAGCGGGGGGACAAGAGACCCAGTACTTC. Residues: CASSSSNLAGGQETQYF.